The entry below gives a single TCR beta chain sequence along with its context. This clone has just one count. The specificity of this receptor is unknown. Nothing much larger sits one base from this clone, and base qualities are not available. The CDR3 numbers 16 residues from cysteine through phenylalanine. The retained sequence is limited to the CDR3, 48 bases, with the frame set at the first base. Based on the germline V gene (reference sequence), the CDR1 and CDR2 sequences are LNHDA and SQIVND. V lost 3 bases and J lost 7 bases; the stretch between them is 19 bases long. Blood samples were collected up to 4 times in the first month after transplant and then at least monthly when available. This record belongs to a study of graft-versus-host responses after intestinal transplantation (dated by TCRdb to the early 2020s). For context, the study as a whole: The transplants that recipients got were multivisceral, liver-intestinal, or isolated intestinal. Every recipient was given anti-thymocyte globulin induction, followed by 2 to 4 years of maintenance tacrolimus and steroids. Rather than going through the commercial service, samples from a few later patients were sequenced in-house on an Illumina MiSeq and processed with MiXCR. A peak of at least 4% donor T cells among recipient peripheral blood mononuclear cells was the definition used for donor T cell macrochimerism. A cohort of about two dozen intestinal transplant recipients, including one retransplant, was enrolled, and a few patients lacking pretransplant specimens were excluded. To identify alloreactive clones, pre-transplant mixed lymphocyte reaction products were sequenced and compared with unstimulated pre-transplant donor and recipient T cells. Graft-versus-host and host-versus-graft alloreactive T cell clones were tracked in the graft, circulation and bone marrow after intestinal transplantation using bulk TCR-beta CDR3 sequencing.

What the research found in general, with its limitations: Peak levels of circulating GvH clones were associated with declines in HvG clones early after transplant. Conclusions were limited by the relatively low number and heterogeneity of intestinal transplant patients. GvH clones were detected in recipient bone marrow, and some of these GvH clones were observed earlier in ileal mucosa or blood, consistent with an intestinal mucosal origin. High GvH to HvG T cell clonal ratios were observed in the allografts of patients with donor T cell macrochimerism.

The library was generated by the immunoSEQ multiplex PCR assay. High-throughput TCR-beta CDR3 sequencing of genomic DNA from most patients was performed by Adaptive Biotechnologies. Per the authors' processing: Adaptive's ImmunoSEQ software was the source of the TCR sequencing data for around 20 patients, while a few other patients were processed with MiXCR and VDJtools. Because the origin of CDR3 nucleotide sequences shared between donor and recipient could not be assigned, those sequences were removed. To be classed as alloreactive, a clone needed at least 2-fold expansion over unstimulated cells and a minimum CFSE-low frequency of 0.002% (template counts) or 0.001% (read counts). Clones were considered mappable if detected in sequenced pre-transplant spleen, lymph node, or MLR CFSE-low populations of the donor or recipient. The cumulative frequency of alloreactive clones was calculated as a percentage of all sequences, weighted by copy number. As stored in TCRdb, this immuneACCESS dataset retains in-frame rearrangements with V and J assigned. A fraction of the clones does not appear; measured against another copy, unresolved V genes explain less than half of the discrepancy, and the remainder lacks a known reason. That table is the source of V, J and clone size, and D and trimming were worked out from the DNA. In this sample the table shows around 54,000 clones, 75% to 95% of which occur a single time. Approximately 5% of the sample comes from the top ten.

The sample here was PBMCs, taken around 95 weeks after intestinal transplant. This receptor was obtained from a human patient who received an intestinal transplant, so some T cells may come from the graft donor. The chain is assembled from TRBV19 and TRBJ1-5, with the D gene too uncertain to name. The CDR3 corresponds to CASSIRRSRTRQPQHF. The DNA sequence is TGTGCCAGTAGTATTCGCAGGTCCAGAACACGGCAGCCCCAGCATTTT.